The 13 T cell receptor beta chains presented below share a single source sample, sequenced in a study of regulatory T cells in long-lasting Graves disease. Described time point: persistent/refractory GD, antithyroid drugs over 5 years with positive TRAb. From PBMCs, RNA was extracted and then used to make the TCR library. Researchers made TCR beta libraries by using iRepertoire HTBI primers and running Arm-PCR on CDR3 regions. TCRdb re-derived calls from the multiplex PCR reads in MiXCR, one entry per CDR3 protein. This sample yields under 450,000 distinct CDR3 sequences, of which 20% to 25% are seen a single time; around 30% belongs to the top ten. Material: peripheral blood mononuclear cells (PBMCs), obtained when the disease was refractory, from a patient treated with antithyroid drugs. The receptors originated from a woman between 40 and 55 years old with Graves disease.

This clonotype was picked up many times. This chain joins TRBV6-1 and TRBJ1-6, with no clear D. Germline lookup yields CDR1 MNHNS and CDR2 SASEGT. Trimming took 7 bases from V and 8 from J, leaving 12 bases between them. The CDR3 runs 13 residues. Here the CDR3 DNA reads TGTGCCAGCAAGGGCAGGTTGGATTCACCCCTCCACTTT. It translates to CASKGRLDSPLHF.

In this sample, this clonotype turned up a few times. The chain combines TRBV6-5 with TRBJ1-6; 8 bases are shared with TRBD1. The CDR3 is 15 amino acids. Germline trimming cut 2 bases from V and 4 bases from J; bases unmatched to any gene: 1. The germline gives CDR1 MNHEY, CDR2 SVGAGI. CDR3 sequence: CASSYGQGYNSPLHF. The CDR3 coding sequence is TGTGCCAGCAGTTACGGACAGGGATATAATTCACCCCTCCACTTT.

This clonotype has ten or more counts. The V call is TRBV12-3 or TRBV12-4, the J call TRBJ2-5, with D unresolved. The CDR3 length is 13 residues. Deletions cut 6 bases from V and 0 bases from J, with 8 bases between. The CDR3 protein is CASRGWDQETQYF. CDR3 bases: TGTGCCAGCAGAGGTTGGGACCAAGAGACCCAGTACTTC.

The CDR3 nucleotides read TGTGCCAGCAGCTTGGGACAGGGAATCAATCAGCCCCAGCATTTT. Its translation: CASSLGQGINQPQHF. This sequence joins TRBV5-5 and TRBJ1-5; TRBD1 matches at 7 bases. The V segment lost 0 bases and the J segment 3 bases; nucleotides outside the gene matches: 3. The germline CDR1 and CDR2 sequences are SGHKS and YYEKEE (reference sequence). The CDR3 is made up of 15 amino acids.

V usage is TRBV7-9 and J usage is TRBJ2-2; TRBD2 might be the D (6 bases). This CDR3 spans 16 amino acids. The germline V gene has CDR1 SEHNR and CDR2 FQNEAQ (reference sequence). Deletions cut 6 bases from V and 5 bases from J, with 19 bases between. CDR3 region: CASRQRDSRWTGELFF. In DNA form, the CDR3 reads TGTGCCAGCAGACAACGGGACTCCCGGTGGACCGGGGAGCTGTTTTTT.

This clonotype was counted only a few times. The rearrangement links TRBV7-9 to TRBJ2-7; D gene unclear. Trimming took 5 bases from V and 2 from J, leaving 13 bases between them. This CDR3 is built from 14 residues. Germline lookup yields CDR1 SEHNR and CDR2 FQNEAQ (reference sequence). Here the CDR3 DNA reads TGTGCCAGCAGCCCCTCGGTCGGAACCTACGAGCAGTACTTC. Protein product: CASSPSVGTYEQYF.

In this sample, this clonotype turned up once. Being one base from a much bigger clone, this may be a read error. The CDR3, as DNA: TGTGCCAGCAGTGACTGGCAGAACACCGGGGAGCTGTTTTTT. This codes for CASSDWQNTGELFF. J is TRBJ2-2 and V is TRBV28; D is ambiguous. The CDR3 runs 14 residues. Deletions cut 5 bases from V and 1 base from J, with 8 bases between. The germline gives CDR1 MDHEN, CDR2 SYDVKM.

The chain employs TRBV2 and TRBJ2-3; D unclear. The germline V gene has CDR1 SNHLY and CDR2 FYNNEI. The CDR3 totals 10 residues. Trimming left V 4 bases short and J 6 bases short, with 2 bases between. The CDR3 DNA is TGTGCCAGCAGTGTCGATACGCAGTATTTT. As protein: CASSVDTQYF.

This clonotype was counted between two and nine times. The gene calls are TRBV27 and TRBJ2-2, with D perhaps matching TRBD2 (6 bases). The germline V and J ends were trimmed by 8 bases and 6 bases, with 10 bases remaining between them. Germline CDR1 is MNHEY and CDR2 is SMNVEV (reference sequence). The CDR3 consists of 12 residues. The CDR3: CASRRDSGELFF. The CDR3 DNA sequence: TGTGCCAGCCGAAGGGACTCCGGGGAGCTGTTTTTT.

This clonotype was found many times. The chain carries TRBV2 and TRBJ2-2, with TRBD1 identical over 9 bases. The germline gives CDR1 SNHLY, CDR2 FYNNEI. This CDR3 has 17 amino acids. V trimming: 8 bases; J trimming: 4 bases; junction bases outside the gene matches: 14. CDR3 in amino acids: CASGGFSGTGFTGELFF. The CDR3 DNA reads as TGTGCCAGCGGGGGATTCTCCGGGACAGGGTTCACCGGGGAGCTGTTTTTT.

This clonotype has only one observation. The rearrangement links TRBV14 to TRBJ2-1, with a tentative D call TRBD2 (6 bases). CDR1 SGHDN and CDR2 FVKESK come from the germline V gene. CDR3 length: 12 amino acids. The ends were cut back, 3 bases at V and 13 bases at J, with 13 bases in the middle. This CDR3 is CASSQTSILQFF. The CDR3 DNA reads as TGTGCCAGCAGCCAGACTAGTATTCTTCAGTTCTTC.

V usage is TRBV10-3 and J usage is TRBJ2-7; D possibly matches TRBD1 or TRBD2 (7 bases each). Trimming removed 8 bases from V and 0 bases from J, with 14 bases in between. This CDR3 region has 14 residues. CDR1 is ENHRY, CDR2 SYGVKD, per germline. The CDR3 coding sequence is TGTGCCATCCAACCCAGGGGGGGCTCCTACGAGCAGTACTTC. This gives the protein CAIQPRGGSYEQYF.

CDR3 bases: TGTGCCATCAGTGATAAGGCTAGCGGGAGCAATGAGCAGTTCTTC. This gives the protein CAISDKASGSNEQFF. The chain recombines TRBV10-3 with TRBJ2-1; 10 positions agree with TRBD2. Unmatched junction bases numbered 5, after V lost 3 bases and J lost 6 bases. CDR3 length: 15 amino acids. CDR1 is ENHRY, CDR2 SYGVKD, per germline.